The 25 T cell receptor beta chains listed next were all sequenced from one sample in a study of blood T cell repertoires in COVID-19. Clones were sequenced by immunoSEQ multiplex PCR, and TCRdb holds only the in-frame ones, with some missing. The sample has about 180,000 clones; less than 90% are singletons. Material: peripheral blood. These receptors originate from a woman in her 70s with COVID-19, enrolled during active disease.

The chain recombines TRBV5-1 with TRBJ2-5; TRBD2 aligns across 10 bases. The CDR3 loop spans 18 amino acids. Germline values: CDR1 SGHRS, CDR2 YFSETQ. Germline trimming cut 5 bases from V and 3 bases from J; bases unmatched to any gene: 16. The CDR3 here is CASSLGRLAGVVEETQYF. Written as DNA, the CDR3 is TGCGCCAGCAGTTTAGGCCGTCTAGCGGGAGTCGTCGAAGAGACCCAGTACTTC.

J is TRBJ2-7 and V is TRBV9, with 12 bases fitting TRBD2. Germline values: CDR1 SGDLS, CDR2 YYNGEE. J gave up 6 bases and V 3 bases, and 10 bases lay outside the gene matches. CDR3 size: 16 residues. CDR3 loop: CASSASPTSGRGEQYF. DNA of the CDR3: TGTGCCAGCAGCGCCTCACCGACTAGCGGGAGAGGCGAGCAGTACTTC.

This clone occurred a few times. The chain links TRBV9 to TRBJ2-6, with D uncertain. Trimming took off 4 bases at V and 4 bases at J, with 9 bases between the two ends. Looked up from germline, CDR1 is SGDLS and CDR2 is YYNGEE. The CDR3 extends over 14 amino acids. The CDR3 DNA reads as TGTGCCAGCAGCTTTCGGTGGGGGGCCAACGTCCTGACTTTC. It yields the protein CASSFRWGANVLTF.

V gene TRBV18 combines with J gene TRBJ1-5, with D tentatively TRBD1 (6 bases). CDR3 size: 17 residues. Between the trimmed V and J ends, which lost 2 bases and 7 bases, there was a span of 21 bases. The germline V gene encodes CDR1 KGHSH and CDR2 LQKENI. CDR3 sequence: CASSPSRGQGIYQPQHF. In nucleotides, the CDR3 is TGTGCCAGCTCACCAAGTCGAGGGCAGGGGATATACCAGCCCCAGCATTTT.

The chain recombines TRBV9 with TRBJ2-5; the D gene is possibly TRBD1 (6 bases). This CDR3 has 15 amino acids. V lost 4 bases, J lost 5 bases, and 18 bases lay in between. Germline loops: CDR1 SGDLS, CDR2 YYNGEE. The CDR3 spells CASSSSTGSGETQYF. The CDR3 DNA reads as TGTGCCAGCAGCTCCTCTACAGGGTCGGGGGAGACCCAGTACTTC.

The chain recombines TRBV5-8 with TRBJ1-1; TRBD1 matches 12 bases. Germline-derived CDR1 and CDR2 are SGHTS and YDEGEE. With 7 bases clipped from V and 11 bases from J, the junction kept 12 bases outside the gene matches. The CDR3 loop spans 14 amino acids. CDR3 sequence: CASGGQGAQSSAFF. The CDR3 DNA reads TGTGCCAGCGGGGGACAGGGGGCACAATCATCGGCTTTCTTT.

The chain carries TRBV7-8 and TRBJ1-5; D gene uncertain. The CDR3 extends over 14 amino acids. The V end was cut by 5 bases, the J end by 6 bases, with 14 bases between. Germline V gives CDR1 SGHVS, CDR2 FQNEAQ. CDR3 bases: TGTGCCAGCAGCCTGGAAAGAGGAAGTCAGCCCCAGCATTTT. Amino acids: CASSLERGSQPQHF. Full variable domain (remainder filled in from reference TRBV7-8 and TRBJ1-5): GAGVSQSPRYKVAKRGQDVALRCDPISGHVSLFWYQQALGQGPEFLTYFQNEAQLDKSGLPSDRFFAERPEGSVSTLKIQRTQQEDSAVYLCASSLERGSQPQHFGDGTRLSIL.

The chain links TRBV29-1 to TRBJ1-2; 10 positions match TRBD1. The junction had 10 bases not matched to a gene; V was cut back by 7 bases and J by 8 bases. CDR1 is SQVTM, CDR2 ANQGSEA, per germline. The CDR3 has 13 amino acids. The CDR3 protein is CSAGDRGREGYTF. CDR3 nucleotides: TGCAGCGCTGGGGACAGGGGAAGGGAGGGCTACACCTTC.

Worth noting for this clone: The junction departs from the called germline gene at one end, perhaps through a read error. The chain has TRBV25-1 and TRBJ2-7, with D possibly being TRBD1 (5 bases). The CDR3 contains 10 residues. Germline loops: CDR1 MGHDK, CDR2 SYGVNS. The CDR3 sequence: CASSEYLRGF. DNA of the CDR3: TGTGCCAGCAGTGAATATTTAAGGGGCTTC.

V gene TRBV28 combines with J gene TRBJ2-7; D may be TRBD2 (6 bases). There are 16 residues in the CDR3. V was pared by 5 bases and J by 7 bases, with 24 bases between. The germline V gene encodes CDR1 MDHEN and CDR2 SYDVKM. The CDR3 here is CASSTRRGSLLGEQYF. In DNA, the CDR3 is TGTGCCAGCAGTACCCGACGGGGGTCCCTCCTAGGGGAGCAGTACTTC.

V usage is TRBV18 and J usage is TRBJ2-3; 8 bases agree with TRBD2. Germline trimming cut 1 base from V and 5 bases from J; bases unmatched to any gene: 11. This CDR3 contains 17 residues. The germline V gene has CDR1 KGHSH and CDR2 LQKENI. CDR3 bases: TGTGCCAGCTCACCACTAATCCAAGCGGGAGTTGAAGATACGCAGTATTTT. Amino acid sequence: CASSPLIQAGVEDTQYF.

The rearrangement links TRBV5-1 to TRBJ2-5; weak D call: TRBD1 (6 bases). Germline-derived CDR1 and CDR2 are SGHRS and YFSETQ. The V and J ends lost 4 bases and 5 bases respectively, with 15 bases between them. This CDR3 is built from 14 residues. DNA for the CDR3: TGCGCCAGCAGCCACACGGGACAATGGGAGACCCAGTACTTC. Its translation: CASSHTGQWETQYF.

The count of this clone is one. The chain recombines TRBV6-5 with TRBJ2-1, with 9 bases identical to TRBD2. Trimming at V came to 5 bases and at J to 6 bases, leaving 8 bases not matched to a gene. The length of the CDR3 is 15 residues. CDR1 is MNHEY, CDR2 SVGAGI, per germline. CDR3 in DNA: TGTGCCAGCAGTCTAGCGGGGAGTAAGACCAATGAGCAGTTCTTC. Its protein is CASSLAGSKTNEQFF.

J is TRBJ1-6 and V is TRBV30, with no clear D. This CDR3 has 15 residues. Trimming stripped 0 bases from V and 7 bases from J, with 13 bases between. Germline CDR1 is GTSNPN and CDR2 is SVGIG (reference sequence). For the CDR3, the DNA is TGTGCCTGGAGTGTATTCGCAGGCGCGAATTCACCCCTCCACTTT. Protein sequence: CAWSVFAGANSPLHF.

This clone was picked up a small number of times. The V and J genes are TRBV7-2 and TRBJ1-1; D remains ambiguous. The CDR3 spans 15 residues. V lost 5 bases to trimming and J lost 1 base, with 14 bases between them. Per the germline V gene, CDR1 is SGHTA and CDR2 is FQGNSA. The CDR3 sequence: CASSLVRATNTEAFF. CDR3 sequence (DNA): TGTGCCAGCAGCCTAGTGCGGGCTACGAACACTGAAGCTTTCTTT. The variable domain in full, with the rest retrieved from reference TRBV7-2 and TRBJ1-1, is GAGVSQSPSNKVTEKGKDVELRCDPISGHTALYWYRQSLGQGLEFLIYFQGNSAPDKSGLPSDRFSAERTGGSVSTLTIQRTQQEDSAVYLCASSLVRATNTEAFFGQGTRLTVV.

The chain couples TRBV6-5 to TRBJ2-7, with 10 bases aligning to TRBD2. CDR3 length: 14 residues. V was pared by 2 bases and J by 6 bases, with 4 bases of the junction left unmatched. The germline CDR1 and CDR2 sequences are MNHEY and SVGAGI. The CDR3 DNA is TGTGCCAGCAGTTACCCTAGCGGGAGTAGCGAGCAGTACTTC. It specifies CASSYPSGSSEQYF.

This rearrangement joins TRBV7-2 to TRBJ1-5; maybe TRBD1 (6 bases). This CDR3 contains 16 residues. Trimming shortened V by 1 base and J by 1 base, and 11 bases separated the two germline ends. Germline V gene sequence: CDR1 SGHTA, CDR2 FQGNSA. CDR3 protein: CASSLVNRGSNQPQHF. CDR3 nucleotide sequence: TGTGCCAGCAGCTTAGTAAATAGGGGGAGCAATCAGCCCCAGCATTTT.

The chain links TRBV27 to TRBJ1-6, with 10 nucleotides matching TRBD1. The CDR3 contains 20 residues. CDR1 MNHEY and CDR2 SMNVEV come from the germline V gene (reference sequence). V trimming: 6 bases; J trimming: 0 bases; junction bases outside the gene matches: 14. This CDR3 reads CASRLSGDRGFSSYNSPLHF. The DNA for the CDR3 is TGTGCCAGCAGGCTGAGCGGGGACAGGGGCTTCAGCTCCTATAATTCACCCCTCCACTTT.

This chain uses TRBV14 with TRBJ2-7, with 9 bases aligning to TRBD1. The CDR3 length is 15 residues. The germline gives CDR1 SGHDN, CDR2 FVKESK. V lost 4 bases and J lost 2; bases outside the gene matches: 6. CDR3 nucleotides: TGTGCCAGCAGCCCACCCGGGACAGGGACCTACGAGCAGTACTTC. Protein sequence: CASSPPGTGTYEQYF.

The chain carries TRBV30 and TRBJ2-7; 10 bases are shared with TRBD2. The CDR3 has 13 residues. Trimming at V came to 4 bases and at J to 7 bases, leaving 7 bases not matched to a gene. Germline assignment: CDR1 GTSNPN and CDR2 SVGIG (reference sequence). CDR3 DNA sequence: TGTGCCTGGATACCAGCGGGAGGGTATGAGCAGTACTTC. It yields the protein CAWIPAGGYEQYF.

J is TRBJ2-2 and V is TRBV28, with TRBD2 as a possible D gene (6 bases). The CDR3 contains 15 residues. Germline V gene sequence: CDR1 MDHEN, CDR2 SYDVKM. The V end lost 3 bases, the J end lost 3 bases, and 11 bases lay between the germline ends. Here the CDR3 DNA reads TGTGCCAGCAGTTTCGGGGAGCGGGACACCGGGGAGCTGTTTTTT. It encodes CASSFGERDTGELFF.

This sequence joins TRBV9 and TRBJ2-7; weak D call: TRBD1 (6 bases). V lost 0 bases, J lost 1 base, and 14 bases lay in between. The CDR3 contains 16 residues. Germline V CDR1 and CDR2: SGDLS, YYNGEE. Here the CDR3 reads CASSVGPSQGSYEQYF. CDR3 DNA: TGTGCCAGCAGCGTAGGCCCTTCACAGGGTTCCTACGAGCAGTACTTC. The full variable domain, with the rest looked up from reference TRBV9 and TRBJ2-7, is DSGVTQTPKHLITATGQRVTLRCSPRSGDLSVYWYQQSLDQGLQFLIQYYNGEERAKGNILERFSAQQFPDLHSELNLSSLELGDSALYFCASSVGPSQGSYEQYFGPGTRLTVT.

This chain joins TRBV29-1 and TRBJ1-5, with 9 bases identical to TRBD1. CDR1 is SQVTM and CDR2 is ANQGSEA in the germline V gene. V shed 4 bases and J 5 bases; nucleotides not matched to a gene: 6. The CDR3 sequence is 14 residues long. The CDR3 DNA reads TGCAGCGTTGCCGGGACAGGGAGAGATCAGCCCCAGCATTTT. This codes for CSVAGTGRDQPQHF.

This chain links TRBV7-2 with TRBJ2-3; 7 positions agree with TRBD2. V dropped 5 bases and J dropped 1; count of bases not matched to a gene: 9. Germline CDR1 and CDR2: SGHTA and FQGNSA. The length of the CDR3 is 16 residues. The CDR3: CASSPGGSSGTDTQYF. As DNA, the CDR3 is TGTGCCAGCAGCCCGGGCGGGAGTAGTGGCACAGATACGCAGTATTTT.

The V and J genes are TRBV10-2 and TRBJ2-3; tentatively, D is TRBD2 (6 bases). The germline V gene encodes CDR1 WSHSY and CDR2 SAAADI. V was cut by 6 bases and J by 4 bases, with 11 bases left in between. The CDR3 runs 13 residues. CDR3 region: CASRASGADTQYF. The CDR3 bases are TGCGCCAGCAGGGCGTCGGGAGCAGATACGCAGTATTTT.